Presented here are 15 T cell receptor beta chains from one specimen sequenced in a study of graft-versus-host responses after intestinal transplantation. Antigens for these TCRs are unknown. Only in-frame clones appear in the TCRdb table, and some are missing; sequencing was by immunoSEQ multiplex PCR. The table includes over 90,000 clones, roughly 89% detected once. Sequencing used unstimulated CD4+ T cells sorted from spleen or lymph node cells, obtained before transplant. Every receptor here comes from a human donor who was the organ donor for an intestinal transplant.

V is TRBV9 and J is TRBJ2-5, with 9 bases that match TRBD2. The CDR3 sequence is 15 residues long. Germline CDR1 is SGDLS and CDR2 is YYNGEE. V lost 3 bases, J lost 5 bases, and 8 bases stayed unmatched. CDR3 protein: CASSAGGTSRETQYF. The CDR3 nucleotides read TGTGCCAGCAGCGCGGGGGGGACTAGCAGGGAGACCCAGTACTTC.

The CDR3, as DNA: TGTGCCAGCAGCTTGGGGCCCCGAGGCACTGAAGCTTTCTTT. Translation: CASSLGPRGTEAFF. The chain has TRBV5-5 and TRBJ1-1; D not resolved. Deletions cut 0 bases from V and 4 bases from J, with 10 bases between. Germline V gene sequence: CDR1 SGHKS, CDR2 YYEKEE (reference sequence). The CDR3 length is 14 residues.

The chain joins TRBV19 to TRBJ1-2; no definite D call. Trimming left V 9 bases short and J 8 bases short, with 19 bases between. The CDR3 spans 13 residues. CDR1 LNHDA and CDR2 SQIVND come from the germline V gene (reference sequence). The CDR3 loop is CASSNPGSWGYTF. CDR3 coding DNA: TGTGCCAGCAGCAACCCGGGTTCATGGGGCTACACCTTC. The complete variable domain, with remaining parts taken from reference TRBV19 and TRBJ1-2, reads DGGITQSPKYLFRKEGQNVTLSCEQNLNHDAMYWYRQDPGQGLRLIYYSQIVNDFQKGDIAEGYSVSREKKESFPLTVTSAQKNPTAFYLCASSNPGSWGYTFGSGTRLTVV.

This clone was found once. The genes are TRBV5-4 and TRBJ1-2; 9 positions agree with TRBD1. This CDR3 comprises 15 residues. Germline V gene data show CDR1 as SGHNT and CDR2 as YYREEE (reference sequence). After removal of 0 bases from V and 5 bases from J, the junction contained 5 bases not matched to a gene. The CDR3 bases are TGTGCCAGCAGCTTGGCGGGTGGGACAGGGTATGGCTACACCTTC. It is translated as CASSLAGGTGYGYTF.

This chain joins TRBV6-5 and TRBJ1-1, with D unclear. The ends were cut back, 11 bases at V and 3 bases at J, with 13 bases in the middle. This CDR3 spans 12 amino acids. Looked up from germline, CDR1 is MNHEY and CDR2 is SVGAGI. CDR3 region: CASTGVDTEAFF. As DNA, the CDR3 is TGTGCCTCCACGGGTGTAGACACTGAAGCTTTCTTT.

The chain combines TRBV7-9 with TRBJ2-7; TRBD1 aligns across 10 bases. This CDR3 region has 15 residues. Germline V gene data show CDR1 as SEHNR and CDR2 as FQNEAQ (reference sequence). The V segment lost 3 bases and the J segment 5 bases; nucleotides outside the gene matches: 7. CDR3 DNA sequence: TGTGCCAGCAGCTTGGTCGGGACAGGGGCCAACGAGCAGTACTTC. It translates to CASSLVGTGANEQYF.

In the case of this clone: Within the sample, other DNA sequences also encode this same CDR3. J is TRBJ1-2 and V is TRBV11-2; 8 bases agree with TRBD1. After removal of 6 bases from V and 6 bases from J, the junction contained 6 bases not matched to a gene. CDR3 length: 13 residues. Looked up from germline, CDR1 is SGHAT and CDR2 is FQNNGV. For the CDR3, the DNA is TGTGCCAGCAGTAGCAGGGGGCGTCATGGCTACACCTTC. It codes for CASSSRGRHGYTF. The entire variable domain, with the rest obtained from reference TRBV11-2 and TRBJ1-2, is as follows: EAGVAQSPRYKIIEKRQSVAFWCNPISGHATLYWYQQILGQGPKLLIQFQNNGVVDDSQLPKDRFSAERLKGVDSTLKIQPAKLEDSAVYLCASSSRGRHGYTFGSGTRLTVV.

The V and J genes are TRBV7-6 and TRBJ2-2, with 8 bases fitting TRBD2. V was clipped by 3 bases and J by 0 bases; unmatched bases: 6. Germline V gene data show CDR1 as SGHVS and CDR2 as FNYEAQ. CDR3 length: 17 residues. DNA for the CDR3: TGTGCCAGCAGCTTCGTAACGGGGGGGCCGAACACCGGGGAGCTGTTTTTT. This gives the protein CASSFVTGGPNTGELFF.

V gene TRBV30 combines with J gene TRBJ2-4, with 9 nucleotides matching TRBD2. This CDR3 region has 16 residues. Germline CDR1 reads GTSNPN; CDR2 reads SVGIG (reference sequence). V gave up 3 bases and J gave up 6 bases; unmatched junction bases: 12. The DNA for the CDR3 is TGTGCCTGGAGACAGCGGGGGGAGGGCAAGAGAAACATTCAGTACTTC. This sequence encodes CAWRQRGEGKRNIQYF.

This rearrangement joins TRBV7-9 to TRBJ2-7, with TRBD2 as a possible D gene (6 bases). Germline V gene data show CDR1 as SEHNR and CDR2 as FQNEAQ (reference sequence). The CDR3 has 12 residues. The V end lost 5 bases, the J end lost 7 bases, and 12 bases lay between the germline ends. CDR3 sequence: CASSPPGEEQYF. The CDR3, as DNA: TGTGCCAGCAGCCCCCCGGGGGAAGAGCAGTACTTC.

The chain uses TRBV30 and TRBJ1-1, with 8 nucleotides matching TRBD1. Trimming removed 5 bases from V and 6 bases from J; junction bases left unmatched: 5. CDR1 and CDR2 (germline): GTSNPN, SVGIG (reference sequence). The CDR3 runs to 12 residues. The CDR3 DNA follows: TGTGCCTGGCTACAGGGGGTCGCTGAAGCTTTCTTT. Translating it yields CAWLQGVAEAFF.

CDR3 nucleotide sequence: TGTGCCAGCAGCCGCGACAGGTTAGTCAGCGAGCAGTACTTC. Residues: CASSRDRLVSEQYF. V usage is TRBV2 and J usage is TRBJ2-7; possibly TRBD1 for D (6 bases). V lost 6 bases and J lost 6, with 18 bases in between. CDR1 is SNHLY, CDR2 FYNNEI, per germline. The CDR3 extends over 14 amino acids.

The genes are TRBV4-2 and TRBJ2-7; TRBD2 matches 8 bases. This CDR3 has 18 amino acids. The junction had 13 bases not matched to a gene; V was cut back by 1 base and J by 2 bases. CDR1 and CDR2 (germline): LGHNA, YNFKEQ. The chain's CDR3 is CASSQGSSGGRLAYEQYF. CDR3 bases: TGTGCCAGCAGCCAAGGGTCGAGCGGGGGCCGGTTGGCCTACGAGCAGTACTTC.

This chain links TRBV9 with TRBJ2-1; 7 bases line up with TRBD2. The CDR3 is made up of 16 amino acids. The germline V gene encodes CDR1 SGDLS and CDR2 YYNGEE. Unmatched junction bases numbered 15, after V lost 3 bases and J lost 9 bases. The CDR3 nucleotides read TGTGCCAGCAGCGCTACAGGTGTCTCCCCGGGGGGTGAGCAGTTCTTC. The encoded protein is CASSATGVSPGGEQFF.

The rearrangement joins TRBV5-1 to TRBJ1-5; tentatively, D is TRBD1 (5 bases). Germline-derived CDR1 and CDR2 are SGHRS and YFSETQ. Trimming pared 2 bases from V and 2 bases from J, leaving 11 bases between. CDR3 length: 15 amino acids. In nucleotides, the CDR3 is TGCGCCAGCAGCTTTTCGGGGGAGGGCAATCAGCCCCAGCATTTT. This sequence encodes CASSFSGEGNQPQHF. The variable domain in full, completed from reference TRBV5-1 and TRBJ1-5, reads KAGVTQTPRYLIKTRGQQVTLSCSPISGHRSVSWYQQTPGQGLQFLFEYFSETQRNKGNFPGRFSGRQFSNSRSEMNVSTLELGDSALYLCASSFSGEGNQPQHFGDGTRLSIL.